The clone carrying this T cell receptor beta chain showed up just once. As yet, its antigen is unknown. A junction end diverges from the germline sequence, so it may reflect a read error. As handled by the study authors: A papillary thyroid cancer distant-metastasis classifier was built from CDR3 differences across clinicopathological groups. From the PCR reads, TCRdb re-called clones with MiXCR. The V and J calls follow TCRdb's processing rather than the paper's. Among approximately 15,000 clones, 30% to 40% were seen once, and the ten largest hold roughly 12%. The CDR3 is made up of 16 amino acids. Per germline, CDR1 MNHEY and CDR2 SMNVEV (reference sequence). The sample belongs to a study of metastatic and nonmetastatic thyroid tumors. Turning to the study itself: Across peripheral blood and tumor or nodule tissue samples taken from malignant and benign thyroid patients, the repertoires were compared with one another. Study observations and caveats: Reports indicated that malignant thyroid tumors showed significantly higher TCR beta diversity than benign nodules did, in blood and tumor.

Prior to thyroid surgery, none of the patients had received any treatment. V gene TRBV27 combines with J gene TRBJ2-2, with a weak D call TRBD2 (6 bases). The receptor was isolated from a male donor with papillary thyroid cancer or a benign thyroid nodule (not recorded which). Some clones in this sample may be carry-over from other donors' samples. Sequencing was performed on tumor tissue. CDR3: CASSYSSVSTTWELFF. The CDR3 region has the DNA TGTGCCAGCAGTTACTCTAGCGTCTCGACCACCTGGGAGCTGTTTTTT.